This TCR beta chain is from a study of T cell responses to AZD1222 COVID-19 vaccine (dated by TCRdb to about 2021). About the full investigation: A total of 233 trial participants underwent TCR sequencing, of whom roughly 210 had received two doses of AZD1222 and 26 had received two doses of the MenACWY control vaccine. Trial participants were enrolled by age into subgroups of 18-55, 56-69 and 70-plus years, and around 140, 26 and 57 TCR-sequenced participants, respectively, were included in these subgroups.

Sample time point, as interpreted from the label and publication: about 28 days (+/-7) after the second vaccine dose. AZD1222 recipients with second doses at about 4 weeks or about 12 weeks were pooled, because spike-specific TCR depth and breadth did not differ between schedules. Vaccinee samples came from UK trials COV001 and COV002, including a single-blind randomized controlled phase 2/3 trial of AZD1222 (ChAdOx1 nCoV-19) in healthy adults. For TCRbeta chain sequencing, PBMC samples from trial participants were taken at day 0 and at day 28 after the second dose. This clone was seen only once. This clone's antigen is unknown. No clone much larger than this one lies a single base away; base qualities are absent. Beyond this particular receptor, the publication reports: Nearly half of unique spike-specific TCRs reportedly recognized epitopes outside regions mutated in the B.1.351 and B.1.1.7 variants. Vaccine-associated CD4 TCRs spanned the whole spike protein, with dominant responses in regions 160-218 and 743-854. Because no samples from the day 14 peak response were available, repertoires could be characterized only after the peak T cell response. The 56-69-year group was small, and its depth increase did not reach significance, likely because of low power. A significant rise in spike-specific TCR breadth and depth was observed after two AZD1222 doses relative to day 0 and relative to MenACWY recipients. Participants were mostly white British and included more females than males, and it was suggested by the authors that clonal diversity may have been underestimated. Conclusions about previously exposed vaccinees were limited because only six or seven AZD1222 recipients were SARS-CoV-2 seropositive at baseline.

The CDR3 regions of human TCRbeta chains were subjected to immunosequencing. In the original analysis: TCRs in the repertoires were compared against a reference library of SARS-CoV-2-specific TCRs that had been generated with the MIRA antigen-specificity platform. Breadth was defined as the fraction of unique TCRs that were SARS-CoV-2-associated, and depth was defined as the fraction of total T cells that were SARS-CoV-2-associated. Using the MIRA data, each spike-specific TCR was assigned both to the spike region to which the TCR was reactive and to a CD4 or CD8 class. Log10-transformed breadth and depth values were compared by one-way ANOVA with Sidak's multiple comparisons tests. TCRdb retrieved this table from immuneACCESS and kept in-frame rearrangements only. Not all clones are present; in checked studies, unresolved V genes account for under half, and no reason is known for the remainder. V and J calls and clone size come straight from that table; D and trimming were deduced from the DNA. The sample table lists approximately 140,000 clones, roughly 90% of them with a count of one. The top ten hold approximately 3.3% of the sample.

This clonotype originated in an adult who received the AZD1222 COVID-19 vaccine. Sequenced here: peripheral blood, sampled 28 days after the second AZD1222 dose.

The CDR3 here reads CATSDTTGQGAETQYF. The DNA is as follows: TGTGCCACCAGTGATACCACCGGGCAGGGGGCCGAGACCCAGTACTTC. Here the chain combines TRBV24-1 and TRBJ2-5; 8 central bases correspond to TRBD1. CDR1 and CDR2, per the germline V gene, are KGHDR and SFDVKD. Trimming accounts for 3 bases at V and 5 bases at J, while the number of junction bases matched to no gene is 10. Including the terminal cysteine and phenylalanine, the CDR3 comprises 16 residues. Just CDR3 DNA is preserved here, 48 bases in frame from base 1.